This T cell receptor (beta chain) was identified in a study of T-cell memory formation after mild COVID-19. Study details: TCR clusters showed largely donor specificity.

Study-level points and caveats: Contracting clones localized mainly to CM and EM when CD4+ and mainly to EMRA when CD8+.

Germline loops: CDR1 SGHTA, CDR2 FQGNSA. The CDR3 contains 18 residues. V was clipped by 1 base and J by 2 bases; unmatched bases: 3. This clonotype has more than one count but fewer than ten. Its antigen is unknown. TCR alpha and TCR beta cDNA libraries carrying sample barcodes and UMIs were produced by 5'RACE using constant-segment primers. TCRdb ran MiXCR on the 5' RACE reads and lists one entry per CDR3 protein. The data hold 450,000 to 650,000 distinct CDR3 sequences, with roughly 18% observed a single time. What was sequenced was PBMCs or a T cell subset sorted from them (not recorded which). This TCR was sampled from an adult woman who had mild COVID-19 (a few samples of this study predate the infection). Cell type and time point are not known. The rearrangement joins TRBV7-2 to TRBJ2-3; 16 nucleotides agree with TRBD2. The CDR3 protein is CASSLDGTSGGVTDTQYF. The CDR3, as DNA: TGTGCCAGCAGCTTAGACGGGACTAGCGGGGGGGTCACAGATACGCAGTATTTT.